The subject of this entry is one T cell receptor beta chain. The CDR3 has 16 amino acids. CDR1 is MDHEN and CDR2 is SYDVKM in the germline V gene. The V end lost 3 bases, the J end lost 7 bases, and 19 bases lay between the germline ends. The sample comes from a study of T cells in tuberculosis. Sequencing used immunoSEQ multiplex PCR; TCRdb keeps in-frame clones, though not all of them. Among tens of thousands of clones, under 95% were seen once, and the ten largest hold roughly 7.7%. This clonotype was obtained from a donor aged 10-29 years with latent tuberculosis or without tuberculosis infection. Some clones in this sample may be carry-over from other donors' samples. Sequenced input: PBMCs. This chain connects TRBV28 to TRBJ2-1; possibly TRBD2 for D (5 bases). The DNA of the CDR3 is TGTGCCAGCAGTTTGGTTCTAGCCGCCCCTTTTAATGAGCAGTTCTTC. It codes for CASSLVLAAPFNEQFF.